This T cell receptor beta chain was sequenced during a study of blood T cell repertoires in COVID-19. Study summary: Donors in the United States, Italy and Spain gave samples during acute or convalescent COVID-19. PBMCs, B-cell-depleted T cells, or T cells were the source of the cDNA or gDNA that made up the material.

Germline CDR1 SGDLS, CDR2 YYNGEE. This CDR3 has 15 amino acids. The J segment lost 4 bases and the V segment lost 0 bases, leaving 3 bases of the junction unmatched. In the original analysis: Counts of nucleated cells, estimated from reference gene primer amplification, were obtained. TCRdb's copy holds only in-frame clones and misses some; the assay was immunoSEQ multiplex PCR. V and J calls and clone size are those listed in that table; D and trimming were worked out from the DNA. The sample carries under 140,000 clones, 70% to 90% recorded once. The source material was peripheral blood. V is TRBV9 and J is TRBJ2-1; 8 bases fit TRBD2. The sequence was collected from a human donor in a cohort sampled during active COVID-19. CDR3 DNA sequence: TGTGCCAGCAGCGTAGACGGGGGGGATTACAATGAGCAGTTCTTC. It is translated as CASSVDGGDYNEQFF. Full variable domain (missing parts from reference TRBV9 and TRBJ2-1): DSGVTQTPKHLITATGQRVTLRCSPRSGDLSVYWYQQSLDQGLQFLIQYYNGEERAKGNILERFSAQQFPDLHSELNLSSLELGDSALYFCASSVDGGDYNEQFFGPGTRLTVL.